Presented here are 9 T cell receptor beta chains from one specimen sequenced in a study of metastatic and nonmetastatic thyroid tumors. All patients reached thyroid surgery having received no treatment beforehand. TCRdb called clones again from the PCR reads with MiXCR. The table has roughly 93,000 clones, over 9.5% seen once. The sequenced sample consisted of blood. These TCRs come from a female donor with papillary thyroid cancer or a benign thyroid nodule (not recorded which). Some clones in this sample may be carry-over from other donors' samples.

The CDR3, as DNA: TGCGCCAGCAGCCTTTTGCCTAACACTGAAGCTTTCTTT. This sequence encodes CASSLLPNTEAFF. The rearrangement joins TRBV4-1 to TRBJ1-1; no reliable D call. Trimming took off 4 bases at V and 2 bases at J, with 8 bases between the two ends. The germline V gene has CDR1 MGHRA and CDR2 YSYEKL. The CDR3 totals 13 residues.

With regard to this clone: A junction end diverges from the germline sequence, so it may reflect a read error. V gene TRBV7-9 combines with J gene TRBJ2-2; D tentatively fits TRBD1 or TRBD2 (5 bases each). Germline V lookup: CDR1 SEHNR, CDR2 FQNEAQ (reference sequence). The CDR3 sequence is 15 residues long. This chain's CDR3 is CASSLGECATGELFF. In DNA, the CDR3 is TGTGCCAGCAGCTTGGGGGAGTGTGCCACCGGGGAACTGTTTTTT.

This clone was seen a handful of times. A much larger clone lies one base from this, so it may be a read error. This CDR3 reads CASSLPRDRDYGYTF. Here the CDR3 DNA reads TGTGCCAGCAGCCTCCCGAGGGACAGGGACTATGGCTACACCTTC. This rearrangement joins TRBV14 to TRBJ1-2; TRBD1 agrees at 9 bases. This CDR3 region has 15 residues. Germline-derived CDR1 and CDR2 are SGHDN and FVKESK. Trimming took 4 bases from V and 3 from J; bases not matched to a gene: 6.

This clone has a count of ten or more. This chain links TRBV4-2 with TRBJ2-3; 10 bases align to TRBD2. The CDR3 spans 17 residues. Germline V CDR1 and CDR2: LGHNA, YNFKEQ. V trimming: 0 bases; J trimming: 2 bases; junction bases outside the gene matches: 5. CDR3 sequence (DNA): TGTGCCAGCAGCCAAGAAATACTAGCGGGGTACACAGATACGCAGTATTTT. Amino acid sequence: CASSQEILAGYTDTQYF.

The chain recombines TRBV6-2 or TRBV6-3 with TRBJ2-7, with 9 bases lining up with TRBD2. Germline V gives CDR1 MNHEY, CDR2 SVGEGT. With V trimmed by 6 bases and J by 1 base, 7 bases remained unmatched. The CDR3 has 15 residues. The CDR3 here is CASSRSGSGSYEQYF. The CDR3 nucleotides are TGTGCCAGCAGCCGTAGCGGGAGCGGATCCTACGAGCAGTACTTC.

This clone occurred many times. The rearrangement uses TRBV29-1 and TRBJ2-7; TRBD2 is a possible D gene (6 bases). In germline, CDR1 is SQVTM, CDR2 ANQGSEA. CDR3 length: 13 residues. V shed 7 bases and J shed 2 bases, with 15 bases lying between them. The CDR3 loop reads CSAQSGFTYEQYF. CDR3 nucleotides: TGCAGCGCCCAAAGCGGGTTTACCTACGAGCAGTACTTC.

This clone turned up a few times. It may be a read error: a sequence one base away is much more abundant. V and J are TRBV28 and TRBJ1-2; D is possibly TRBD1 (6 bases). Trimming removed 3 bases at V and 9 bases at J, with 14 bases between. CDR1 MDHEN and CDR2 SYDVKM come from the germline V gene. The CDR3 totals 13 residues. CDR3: CASSLGGAWSYTF. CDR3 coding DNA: TGTGCCAGCAGTTTGGGGGGGGCTTGGAGCTACACCTTC.

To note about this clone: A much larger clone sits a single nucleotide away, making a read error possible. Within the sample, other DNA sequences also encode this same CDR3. The CDR3 is CATSSAATQETQYF. The CDR3 DNA follows: TGTGCCACCAGCAGCGCGGCTACACAAGAGACCCAGTACTTC. V usage is TRBV15 and J usage is TRBJ2-5; D call uncertain. Trimming removed 3 bases from V and 2 bases from J, with 10 bases in between. CDR1 and CDR2 (germline): LNHNV, YYDKDF (reference sequence). The CDR3 spans 14 residues.

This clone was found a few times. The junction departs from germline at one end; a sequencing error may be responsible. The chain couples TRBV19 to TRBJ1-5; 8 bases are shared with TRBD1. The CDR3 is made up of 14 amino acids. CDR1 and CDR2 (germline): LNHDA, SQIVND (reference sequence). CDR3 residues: CSSSTWTGQQPQHF. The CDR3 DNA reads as TGTTCCAGTAGTACATGGACAGGGCAACAGCCCCAGCATTTT.